Each of the 14 T cell receptor beta chains below was sequenced from the same sample in a study of human T cells and chemical hapten exposure. Time point here: patch test 1, 2 weeks after DPC sensitization. As for treatment: therapeutic diphenylcyclopropenone sensitization with weekly scalp DPC. TCRdb recomputed calls from the RACE reads with MiXCR, one row per CDR3 protein. The table records 370,000 or so distinct CDR3 sequences, 4.8% of them present only once. Sequenced here: whole blood, sampled in connection with sensitization to the hapten diphenylcyclopropenone (DPC). The receptors shown here come from a woman between 50 and 59 years old with alopecia areata. Some clones in this sample may be carry-over from other donors' samples.

There are many counts of this clonotype. The rearrangement joins TRBV4-2 to TRBJ2-5; 15 nucleotides line up with TRBD2. This CDR3 has 19 residues. The germline CDR1 and CDR2 sequences are LGHNA and YNFKEQ. Trimming at V came to 2 bases and at J to 7 bases, leaving 14 bases not matched to a gene. Here the CDR3 reads CASSQTPGLAGGGIGTQYF. The CDR3 nucleotides are TGTGCCAGCAGCCAAACACCGGGACTAGCGGGAGGAGGCATCGGGACCCAGTACTTC.

This clonotype was seen ten or more times. CDR3 region: CSARTGPQPQHF. CDR3 DNA sequence: TGCAGTGCTAGGACAGGGCCTCAGCCCCAGCATTTT. The chain joins TRBV20-1 to TRBJ1-5, with 7 positions matching TRBD1. With V trimmed by 3 bases and J by 6 bases, 2 bases remained unmatched. The CDR3 extends over 12 amino acids. CDR1 DFQATT and CDR2 SNEGSKA come from the germline V gene (reference sequence).

This clonotype was seen repeatedly, ten times or more. CDR3 residues: CASSSRQGYEQYF. The DNA of the CDR3 is TGTGCCAGCAGTTCCCGACAGGGCTACGAGCAGTACTTC. This chain connects TRBV6-5 to TRBJ2-7; 7 bases align to TRBD1. Germline values: CDR1 MNHEY, CDR2 SVGAGI. CDR3 length equals 13 residues. The ends lost 4 bases at V and 3 bases at J; junction bases unmatched: 3.

This clonotype has a count of ten or more. The chain uses TRBV5-1 and TRBJ2-7; possible D gene TRBD2, 6 bases. The germline gives CDR1 SGHRS, CDR2 YFSETQ. This CDR3 spans 16 amino acids. V was pared by 2 bases and J by 5 bases, with 20 bases between. CDR3 in amino acids: CASSFEVYTSGDEQYF. The CDR3 region has the DNA TGCGCCAGCAGCTTTGAGGTATATACCTCGGGGGACGAGCAGTACTTC.

This clonotype was counted many times. The chain carries TRBV20-1 and TRBJ1-2, with D maybe TRBD1 (5 bases). Germline-derived CDR1 and CDR2 are DFQATT and SNEGSKA (reference sequence). The CDR3 has 14 residues. The germline V and J ends were trimmed by 0 bases and 3 bases, with 11 bases remaining between them. In DNA, the CDR3 is TGCAGTGCTAGAGATTTCGGAGGGGACTATGGCTACACCTTC. Its protein product is CSARDFGGDYGYTF.

The chain is built from TRBV6-6 and TRBJ2-7; D gene ambiguous. Trimming took off 6 bases at V and 3 bases at J, with 9 bases between the two ends. Germline lookup yields CDR1 MNHNY and CDR2 SVGAGI (reference sequence). This CDR3 comprises 12 residues. CDR3 sequence reads: CASSSMSYEQYF. CDR3 nucleotide sequence: TGTGCCAGCAGCTCCATGAGCTACGAGCAGTACTTC.

This clonotype was detected ten times or more. The J gene is TRBJ2-7, the V gene TRBV7-9, with no clear D. The CDR3 has 13 residues. Between the trimmed V and J ends, which lost 0 bases and 7 bases, there was a span of 10 bases. The germline CDR1 and CDR2 sequences are SEHNR and FQNEAQ (reference sequence). CDR3 nucleotides: TGTGCCAGCAGCTTAGCGCAAGGTCCAGAGCAGTACTTC. Protein product: CASSLAQGPEQYF.

This clonotype was recorded at least ten times. The chain has TRBV7-9 and TRBJ1-6, with D uncertain. Germline CDR1 is SEHNR and CDR2 is FQNEAQ (reference sequence). The CDR3 totals 14 residues. Trimming removed 1 base at V and 7 bases at J, with 8 bases between. DNA of the CDR3: TGTGCCAGCAGCTTAGTTGCGCCGAATTCACCCCTCCACTTT. It yields the protein CASSLVAPNSPLHF.

The genes are TRBV4-2 and TRBJ2-3; D call uncertain. The V end was cut by 1 base, the J end by 4 bases, with 9 bases between. This CDR3 has 14 residues. Germline V gene sequence: CDR1 LGHNA, CDR2 YNFKEQ. The CDR3 loop reads CASSQGGSPDTQYF. CDR3 nucleotides: TGTGCCAGCAGCCAAGGGGGTAGCCCAGATACGCAGTATTTT.

This clonotype showed up many times. The chain recombines TRBV5-6 with TRBJ2-2; D uncertain. Germline V CDR1 and CDR2: SGHDT, YYEEEE. CDR3 length equals 13 residues. V was trimmed by 0 bases and J by 8 bases, leaving 8 bases between them. CDR3 nucleotides: TGTGCCAGCAGCTTGGGTGGACCGGGGGAGCTGTTTTTT. Encoded protein: CASSLGGPGELFF.

This clonotype was counted only a few times. With a much larger clone just one base away, this may be a read error. The chain is built from TRBV28 and TRBJ2-3; possibly TRBD2 for D (5 bases). Trimming cost V 1 base and J 2 bases, with 7 bases left between them. CDR1 and CDR2 from the germline V gene are MDHEN and SYDVKM. The CDR3 runs to 14 residues. CDR3 in DNA: TGTGCCAGCAGTTTATCGGGATTCACAGATACGCAGTATTTT. This sequence encodes CASSLSGFTDTQYF.

The chain employs TRBV7-9 and TRBJ1-1; 7 nucleotides align to TRBD1. The germline V gene encodes CDR1 SEHNR and CDR2 FQNEAQ (reference sequence). This CDR3 has 12 amino acids. The ends lost 8 bases at V and 7 bases at J; junction bases unmatched: 7. In DNA form, the CDR3 reads TGTGCCAGCGGAACAGGGGCATTTGAAGCTTTCTTT. Its translation: CASGTGAFEAFF.

The chain recombines TRBV11-1 with TRBJ1-6; D possibly corresponds to TRBD1 (6 bases). Deletions cut 3 bases from V and 3 bases from J, with 9 bases between. Germline V gene lookup returns CDR1 SGHAT and CDR2 FQDESV (reference sequence). There are 15 residues in the CDR3. CDR3 residues: CASSFGTNYNSPLHF. The CDR3 nucleotides read TGTGCCAGCAGCTTTGGGACAAACTATAATTCACCCCTCCACTTT. Full variable domain (rest looked up from reference TRBV11-1 and TRBJ1-6): EAEVAQSPRYKITEKSQAVAFWCDPISGHATLYWYRQILGQGPELLVQFQDESVVDDSQLPKDRFSAERLKGVDSTLKIQPAELGDSAMYLCASSFGTNYNSPLHFGNGTRLTVT.

The genes are TRBV3-1 and TRBJ2-7, with 7 bases matching TRBD1. The CDR3 is made up of 13 amino acids. The V gene's germline CDR1 is LGHDT and CDR2 YNNKEL (reference sequence). Losses at the gene ends were 1 base for V and 10 bases for J; bases not matched to a gene: 7. The CDR3 region is CASSQGQQGLQYF. DNA for the CDR3: TGTGCCAGCAGCCAAGGGCAACAGGGGCTTCAGTACTTC.